This T cell receptor (beta chain) was captured in a study of blood T cell repertoires in COVID-19. Original processing methods: How many nucleated cells were present was estimated from reference gene primer amplification. Using immunoSEQ multiplex PCR, the repertoire was profiled, and TCRdb retains in-frame clones only, with some absent. V, J and clone size reflect that table, while D and trimming were determined from the DNA. The data contain tens of thousands of clones, 75% to 85% of them singletons. V lost 0 bases to trimming and J lost 1 base, with 10 bases between them. Germline V gene sequence: CDR1 SGDLS, CDR2 YYNGEE. The length of the CDR3 is 15 residues.

The source of this sequence is a woman older than 75 with acute or convalescent COVID-19. The chain recombines TRBV9 with TRBJ1-2; a weak D match, TRBD1 (5 bases). Sample: peripheral blood. This chain's CDR3 is CASSVATRGNYGYTF. DNA for the CDR3: TGTGCCAGCAGCGTAGCTACAAGGGGTAACTATGGCTACACCTTC.